This T cell receptor beta chain was identified during a study of identical twins (dated by TCRdb to 2015 to 2016). Study-level background: The study deep-sequenced TCR alpha and beta repertoires from monozygotic twins, unrelated adults of various ages and cord blood to test whether fetal clonotypes persist. To rule out contamination, replicate twin experiments were performed at different times with different library preparation protocols. Study-level results and caveats: Because the same donors could not be followed over many years, conclusions were based on cross-sectional statistical analysis. Out-of-frame TCR alpha sharing in monozygotic twins was systematically underestimated by recombination models, whereas sharing between unrelated individuals was in agreement with the recombination models. Invariant T cells such as MAIT and iNKT could partly confound zero-insertion analyses, although diverse VJ usage argued against such confounding for most clonotypes. Compared with coincidental sharing between unrelated individuals, out-of-frame TCR alpha sequences shared between twins had an excess of sequences with low generation probability. Fewer insertions were carried by abundant cord blood beta clonotypes; a weaker similar trend was observed in young adult naive repertoires, while no such trend was observed in memory repertoires. A weaker excess of twin sharing was found in beta out-of-frame sequences because the signal-to-noise ratio was lowered by fewer shared sequences.

Only healthy Caucasian donors were included. The researchers also sequenced three unrelated adults who were not twins: a male aged 18 to 30, a male aged 50 to 59, and a female aged 50 to 59. Using Miltenyi CD45RO+ enrichment and human naive T-cell isolation kits, memory (CD45RO+) and naive T cells were isolated from PBMC. In regard to this clonotype: Its antigen remains unidentified. No quality values exist for individual bases; no much larger clone is one base distant.

The CDR3 sequence holds 11 residues, the cysteine and phenylalanine included. The retained sequence is limited to the CDR3, 33 bases, with the frame set at the first base. The germline V gene (reference sequence) sets CDR1 to LGHDT and CDR2 to YNNKEL. The V end loses 2 bases and the J end loses 8 bases, and a stretch of 4 bases separates them. Library preparation used 5' RACE. Sequencer: Illumina HiSeq 2000. A universal primer binding site was added through template switching, and the final cDNA carried a unique molecular identifier so that TCR cDNA molecules could be counted accurately. Specific primers in the conserved constant-segment region were used to synthesize first-strand cDNA for TCR alpha and beta chains. To control for contamination, every cDNA library was double barcoded, receiving both a SMART-Mk sample barcode and Illumina barcodes. TruSeq adapter sequences, together with Illumina sample barcodes, were added in two successive PCR steps. Sequencing of the TCR alpha and beta cDNA libraries was done on the Illumina HiSeq platform using custom primers. In the authors' own workflow: MiGEC was used to process raw reads and extract unique molecular identifiers, and MiXCR was used to find CDR3 positions. Recombination models were inferred per individual with the repgenHMM and IGoR tools using an EM algorithm. Shared clonotype analysis was performed with the tcR package in R, normalizing sharing by the product of cloneset sizes. To study raw recombination without the effects of thymic and clonal selection, out-of-frame nonproductive sequences were analyzed. Clones were called with MiXCR by TCRdb after fastp trimmed the public reads at Q25, and only in-frame beta chains were retained. When rows share a CDR3 protein, they turn into one entry using the most common DNA and genes. What appears here as the V and J calls and clone size reflects TCRdb's work, not the paper's. The sample table shows around 370,000 distinct CDR3 sequences, and roughly 9% are seen once. The ten largest make up 8.5% to 10% of the sample.

The sample taken for sequencing was naive T cells sorted from blood. The cell subset or site label, as the study defines it: cells isolated with a human naive T-cell isolation kit. The sequence came from a woman in her forties or fifties in good health. This chain is built from TRBV3-1 and TRBJ2-4; the D gene lacks a confident call. In nucleotide form, the sequence is TGTGCCAGCAGCCAACTTGACATTCAGTACTTC. It translates as CASSQLDIQYF.